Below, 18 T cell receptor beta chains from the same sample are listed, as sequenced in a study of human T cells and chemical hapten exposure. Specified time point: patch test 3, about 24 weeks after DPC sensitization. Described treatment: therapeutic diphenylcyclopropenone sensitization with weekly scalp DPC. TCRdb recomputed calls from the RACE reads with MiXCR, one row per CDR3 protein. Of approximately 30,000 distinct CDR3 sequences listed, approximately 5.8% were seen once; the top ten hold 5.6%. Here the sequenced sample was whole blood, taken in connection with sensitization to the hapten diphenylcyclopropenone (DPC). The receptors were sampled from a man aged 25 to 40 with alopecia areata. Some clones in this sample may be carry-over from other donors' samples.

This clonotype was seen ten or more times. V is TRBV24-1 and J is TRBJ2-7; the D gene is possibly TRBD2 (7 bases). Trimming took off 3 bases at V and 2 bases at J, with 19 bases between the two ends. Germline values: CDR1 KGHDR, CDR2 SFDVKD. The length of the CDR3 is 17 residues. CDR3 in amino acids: CATSDPGRGATPYEQYF. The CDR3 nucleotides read TGTGCCACCAGTGATCCCGGTCGGGGGGCGACACCCTACGAGCAGTACTTC.

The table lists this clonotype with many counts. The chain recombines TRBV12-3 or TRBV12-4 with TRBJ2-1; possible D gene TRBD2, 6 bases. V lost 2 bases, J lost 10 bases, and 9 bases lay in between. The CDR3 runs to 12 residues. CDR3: CASSLNLAEQFF. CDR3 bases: TGTGCCAGCAGTTTAAACCTAGCGGAGCAGTTCTTC.

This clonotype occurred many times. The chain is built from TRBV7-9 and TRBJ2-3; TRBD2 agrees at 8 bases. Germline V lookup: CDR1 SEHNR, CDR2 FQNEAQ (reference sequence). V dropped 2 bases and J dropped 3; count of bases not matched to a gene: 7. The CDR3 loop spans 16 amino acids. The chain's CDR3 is CASSLSWRLATDTQYF. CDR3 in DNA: TGTGCCAGCAGCTTATCGTGGCGACTAGCGACAGATACGCAGTATTTT.

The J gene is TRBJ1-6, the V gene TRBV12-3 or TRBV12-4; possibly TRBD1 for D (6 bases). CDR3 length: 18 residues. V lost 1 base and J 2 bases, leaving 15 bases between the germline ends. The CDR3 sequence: CASSLGGAGSTYNSPLHF. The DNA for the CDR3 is TGTGCCAGCAGTTTAGGGGGGGCGGGAAGCACCTATAATTCACCCCTCCACTTT.

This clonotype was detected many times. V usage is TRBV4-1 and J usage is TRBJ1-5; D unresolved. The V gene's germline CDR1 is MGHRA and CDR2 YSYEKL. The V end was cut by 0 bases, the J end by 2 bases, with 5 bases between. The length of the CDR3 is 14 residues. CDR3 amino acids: CASSQETGNQPQHF. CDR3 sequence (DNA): TGCGCCAGCAGCCAAGAAACGGGCAATCAGCCCCAGCATTTT.

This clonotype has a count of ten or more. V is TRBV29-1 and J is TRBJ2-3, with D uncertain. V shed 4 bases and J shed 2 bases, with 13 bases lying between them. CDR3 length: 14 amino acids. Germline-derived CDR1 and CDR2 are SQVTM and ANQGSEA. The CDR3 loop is CSVVVTFPTDTQYF. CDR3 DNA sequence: TGCAGCGTTGTGGTGACTTTTCCCACAGATACGCAGTATTTT.

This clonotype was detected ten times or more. CDR3 in amino acids: CASSFEAQFHTEAFF. The CDR3 nucleotides are TGTGCCAGCAGTTTCGAGGCGCAATTCCACACTGAAGCTTTCTTT. The chain links TRBV12-3 or TRBV12-4 to TRBJ1-1, with D unclear. Deletions cut 3 bases from V and 3 bases from J, with 14 bases between. The CDR3 extends over 15 amino acids.

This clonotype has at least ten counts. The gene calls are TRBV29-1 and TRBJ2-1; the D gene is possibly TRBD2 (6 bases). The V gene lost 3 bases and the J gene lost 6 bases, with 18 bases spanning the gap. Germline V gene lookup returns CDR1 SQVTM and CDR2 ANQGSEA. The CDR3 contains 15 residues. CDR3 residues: CSVEGRRGAANEQFF. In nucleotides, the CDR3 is TGCAGCGTTGAGGGTAGGCGGGGTGCTGCCAATGAGCAGTTCTTC.

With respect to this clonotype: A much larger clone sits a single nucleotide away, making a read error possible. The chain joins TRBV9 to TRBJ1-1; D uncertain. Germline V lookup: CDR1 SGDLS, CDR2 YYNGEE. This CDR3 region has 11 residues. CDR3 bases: TGTGTCAGCTCCCCTCTGAGTGAAGCTTTCTTT. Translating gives CVSSPLSEAFF.

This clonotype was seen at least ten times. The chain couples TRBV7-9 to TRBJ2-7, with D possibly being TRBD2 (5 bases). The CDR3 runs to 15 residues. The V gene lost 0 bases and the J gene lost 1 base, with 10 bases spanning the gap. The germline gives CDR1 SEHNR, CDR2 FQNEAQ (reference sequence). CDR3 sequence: CASSLAGEGSYEQYF. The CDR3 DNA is TGTGCCAGCAGCTTAGCCGGAGAGGGATCCTACGAGCAGTACTTC.

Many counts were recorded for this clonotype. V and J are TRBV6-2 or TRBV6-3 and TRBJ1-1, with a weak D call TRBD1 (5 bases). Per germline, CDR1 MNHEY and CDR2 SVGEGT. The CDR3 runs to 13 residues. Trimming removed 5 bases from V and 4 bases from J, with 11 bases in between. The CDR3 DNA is TGTGCCAGCAGTCCCGGGGGGAGCACTGAAGCTTTCTTT. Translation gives CASSPGGSTEAFF.

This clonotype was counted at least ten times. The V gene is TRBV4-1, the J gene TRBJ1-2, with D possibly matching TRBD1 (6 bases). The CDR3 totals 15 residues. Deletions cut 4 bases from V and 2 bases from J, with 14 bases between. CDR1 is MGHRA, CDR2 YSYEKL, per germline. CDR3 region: CASSRDPGHNYGYTF. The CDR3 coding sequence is TGCGCCAGCAGCCGAGATCCGGGACACAACTATGGCTACACCTTC.

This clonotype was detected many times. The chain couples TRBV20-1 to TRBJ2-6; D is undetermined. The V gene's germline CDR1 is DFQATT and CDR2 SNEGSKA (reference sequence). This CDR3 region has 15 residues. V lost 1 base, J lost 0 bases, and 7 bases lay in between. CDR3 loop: CSARGSRSGANVLTF. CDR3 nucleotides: TGCAGTGCTAGAGGGTCCCGCTCTGGGGCCAACGTCCTGACTTTC.

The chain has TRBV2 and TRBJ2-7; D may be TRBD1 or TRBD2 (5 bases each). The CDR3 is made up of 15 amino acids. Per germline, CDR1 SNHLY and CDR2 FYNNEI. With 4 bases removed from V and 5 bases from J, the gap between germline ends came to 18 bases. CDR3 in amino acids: CASSAGPQTIDEQYF. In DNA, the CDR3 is TGTGCCAGCAGTGCGGGACCCCAGACTATCGACGAGCAGTACTTC.

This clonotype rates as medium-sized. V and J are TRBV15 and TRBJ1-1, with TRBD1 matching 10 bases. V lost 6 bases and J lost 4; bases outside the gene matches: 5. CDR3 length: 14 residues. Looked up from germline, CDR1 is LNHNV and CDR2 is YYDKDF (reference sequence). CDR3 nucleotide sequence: TGTGCCACCAGGACGGACAGGGGGGGCACTGAAGCTTTCTTT. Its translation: CATRTDRGGTEAFF.

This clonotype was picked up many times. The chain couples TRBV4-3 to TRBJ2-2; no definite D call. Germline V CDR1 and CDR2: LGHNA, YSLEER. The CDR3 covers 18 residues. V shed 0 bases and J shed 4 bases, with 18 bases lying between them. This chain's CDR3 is CASSQDRVGGMSTGELFF. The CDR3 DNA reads TGCGCCAGCAGCCAAGATAGGGTCGGTGGGATGAGCACCGGGGAGCTGTTTTTT.

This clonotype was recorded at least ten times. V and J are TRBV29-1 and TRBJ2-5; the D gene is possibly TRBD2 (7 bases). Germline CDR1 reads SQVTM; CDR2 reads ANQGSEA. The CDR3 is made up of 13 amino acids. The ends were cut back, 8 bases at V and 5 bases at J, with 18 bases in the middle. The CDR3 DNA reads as TGCAGCACCGAGGGAGGGGGGCTGGAGACCCAGTACTTC. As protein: CSTEGGGLETQYF.

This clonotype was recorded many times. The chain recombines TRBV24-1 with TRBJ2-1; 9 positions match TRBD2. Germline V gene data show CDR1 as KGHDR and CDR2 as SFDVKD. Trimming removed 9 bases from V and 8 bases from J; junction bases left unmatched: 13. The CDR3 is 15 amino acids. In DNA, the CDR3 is TGTGCCACCCCTGAGGGACTAGCTCTCTTCGATGAGCAGTTCTTC. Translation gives CATPEGLALFDEQFF.